This TCR beta chain emerged from a study of cytomegalovirus exposure and HLA in healthy donors. Study findings and constraints: Reports indicate that TCR beta sequences accurately predicted the HLA-A and HLA-B alleles of most subjects. CMV serostatus stood as the only immune exposure information on hand. Presence/absence analyses rested on an assumption that sequencing depth was roughly uniform across donors. A later analysis found TCR association rates differed by HLA locus, highest for DRB1 and lowest for HLA-C.

PCR involved 60 Vbeta and 13 Jbeta primers. Only in-frame clones appear in the TCRdb table, and some are missing; sequencing was by immunoSEQ multiplex PCR. In the table there are tens of thousands of clones, almost 75% of which are singletons. The germline gives CDR1 SGHNT, CDR2 YYREEE (reference sequence). The CDR3 runs 13 residues. The V segment lost 3 bases and the J segment 5 bases; nucleotides outside the gene matches: 0. In regard to this clone: Antigen unknown.

The chain uses TRBV5-4 and TRBJ2-2; 8 bases line up with TRBD1. Sequences were obtained from PBMCs. This receptor was identified in a man aged 50 or older in good health and CMV-seronegative. The DNA for the CDR3 is TGTGCCAGCAGCTACAGGGGGACCGGGGAGCTGTTTTTT. This sequence encodes CASSYRGTGELFF.